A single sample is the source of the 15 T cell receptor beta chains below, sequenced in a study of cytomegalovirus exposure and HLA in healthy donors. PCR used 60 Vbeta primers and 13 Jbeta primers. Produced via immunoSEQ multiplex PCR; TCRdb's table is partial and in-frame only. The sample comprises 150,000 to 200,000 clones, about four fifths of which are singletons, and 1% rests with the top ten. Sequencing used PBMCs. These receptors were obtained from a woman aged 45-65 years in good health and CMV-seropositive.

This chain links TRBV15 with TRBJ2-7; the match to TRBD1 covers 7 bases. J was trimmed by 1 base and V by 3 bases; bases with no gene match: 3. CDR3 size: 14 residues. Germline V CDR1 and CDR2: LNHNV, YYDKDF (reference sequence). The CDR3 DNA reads TGTGCCACCAGCAGGTCGGGACAGTCCTACGAGCAGTACTTC. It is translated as CATSRSGQSYEQYF.

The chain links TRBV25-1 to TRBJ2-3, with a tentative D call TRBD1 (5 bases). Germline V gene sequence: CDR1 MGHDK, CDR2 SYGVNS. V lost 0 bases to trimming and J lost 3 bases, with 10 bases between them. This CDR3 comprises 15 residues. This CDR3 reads CASSEYGRATDTQYF. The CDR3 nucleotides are TGTGCCAGCAGTGAATATGGCAGGGCAACAGATACGCAGTATTTT.

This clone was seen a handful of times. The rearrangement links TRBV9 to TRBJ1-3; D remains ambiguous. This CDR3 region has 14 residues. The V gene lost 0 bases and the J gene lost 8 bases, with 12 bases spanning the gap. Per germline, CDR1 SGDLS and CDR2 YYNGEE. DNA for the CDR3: TGTGCCAGCAGCGTAGAAACCTTTCCGGACACCATATATTTT. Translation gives CASSVETFPDTIYF.

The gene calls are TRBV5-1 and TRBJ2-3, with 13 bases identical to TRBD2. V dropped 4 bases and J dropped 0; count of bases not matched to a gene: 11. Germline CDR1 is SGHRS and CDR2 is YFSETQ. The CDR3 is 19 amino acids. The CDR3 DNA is TGCGCCAGCAGCCCGGGACTAGCGGGGATTAAATTAAGCACAGATACGCAGTATTTT. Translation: CASSPGLAGIKLSTDTQYF.

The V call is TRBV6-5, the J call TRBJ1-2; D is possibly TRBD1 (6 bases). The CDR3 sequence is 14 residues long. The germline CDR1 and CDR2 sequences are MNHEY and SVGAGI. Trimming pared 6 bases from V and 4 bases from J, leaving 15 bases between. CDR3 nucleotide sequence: TGTGCCAGCAGATTCCATCAGGGGACCTATGGCTACACCTTC. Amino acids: CASRFHQGTYGYTF.

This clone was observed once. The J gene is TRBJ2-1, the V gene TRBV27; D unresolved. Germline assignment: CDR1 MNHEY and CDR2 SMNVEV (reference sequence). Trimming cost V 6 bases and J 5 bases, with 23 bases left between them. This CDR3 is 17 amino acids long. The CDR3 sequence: CASSLNGATPAHNEQFF. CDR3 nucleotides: TGTGCCAGCAGCTTAAACGGAGCAACCCCTGCCCACAATGAGCAGTTCTTC.

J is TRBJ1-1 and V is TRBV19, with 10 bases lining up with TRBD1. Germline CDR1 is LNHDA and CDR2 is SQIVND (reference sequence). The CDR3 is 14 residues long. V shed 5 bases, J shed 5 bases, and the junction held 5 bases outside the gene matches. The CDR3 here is CASSEDRGRTEAFF. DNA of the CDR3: TGTGCCAGTAGTGAAGACAGGGGGCGGACTGAAGCTTTCTTT.

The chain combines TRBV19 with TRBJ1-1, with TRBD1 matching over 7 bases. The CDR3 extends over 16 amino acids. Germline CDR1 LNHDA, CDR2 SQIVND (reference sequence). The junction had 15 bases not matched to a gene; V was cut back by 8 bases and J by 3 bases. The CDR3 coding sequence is TGTGCCAGTCCTCCTAGGGGCAGGGGGAAGGACACTGAAGCTTTCTTT. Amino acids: CASPPRGRGKDTEAFF.

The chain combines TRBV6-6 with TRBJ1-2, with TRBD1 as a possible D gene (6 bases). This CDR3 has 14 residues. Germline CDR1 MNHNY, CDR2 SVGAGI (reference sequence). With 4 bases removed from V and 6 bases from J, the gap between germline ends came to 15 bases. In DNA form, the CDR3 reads TGTGCCAGCAGTTCCGCCCGGACAGACGATGGCTACACCTTC. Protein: CASSSARTDDGYTF.

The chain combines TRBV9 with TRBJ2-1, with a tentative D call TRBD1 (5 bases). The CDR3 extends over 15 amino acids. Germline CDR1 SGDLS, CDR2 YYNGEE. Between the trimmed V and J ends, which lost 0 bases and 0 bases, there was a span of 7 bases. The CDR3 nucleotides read TGTGCCAGCAGCGTAGCCAGGGACTCCTACAATGAGCAGTTCTTC. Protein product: CASSVARDSYNEQFF.

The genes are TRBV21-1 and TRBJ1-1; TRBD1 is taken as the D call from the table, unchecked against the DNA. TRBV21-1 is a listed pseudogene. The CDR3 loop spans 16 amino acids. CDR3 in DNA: TGTGCCAGCAGCATCACTTCGGATCAGGGGTGCACTGAAGCTTTCTTT. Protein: CASSITSDQGCTEAFF.

The CDR3 protein is CASRTSGNNANEQFF. The CDR3 DNA reads TGTGCCAGCCGGACTAGCGGGAATAACGCTAATGAGCAGTTCTTC. The chain combines TRBV2 with TRBJ2-1, with TRBD2 matching over 12 bases. The CDR3 is made up of 15 amino acids. J gave up 7 bases and V 8 bases, and 9 bases lay outside the gene matches. CDR1 is SNHLY and CDR2 is FYNNEI in the germline V gene.

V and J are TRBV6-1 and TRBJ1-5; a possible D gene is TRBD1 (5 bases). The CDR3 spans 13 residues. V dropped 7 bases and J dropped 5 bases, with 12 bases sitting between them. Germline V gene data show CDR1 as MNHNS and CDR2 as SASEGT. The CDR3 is CASNIQGDQPQHF. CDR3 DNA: TGTGCCAGCAATATACAAGGGGATCAGCCCCAGCATTTT.

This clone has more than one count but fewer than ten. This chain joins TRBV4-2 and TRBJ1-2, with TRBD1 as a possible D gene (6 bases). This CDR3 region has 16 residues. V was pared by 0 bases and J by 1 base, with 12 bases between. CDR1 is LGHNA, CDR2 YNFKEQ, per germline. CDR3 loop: CASSQDGQRDNYGYTF. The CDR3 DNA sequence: TGTGCCAGCAGCCAAGACGGACAGCGAGATAACTATGGCTACACCTTC.

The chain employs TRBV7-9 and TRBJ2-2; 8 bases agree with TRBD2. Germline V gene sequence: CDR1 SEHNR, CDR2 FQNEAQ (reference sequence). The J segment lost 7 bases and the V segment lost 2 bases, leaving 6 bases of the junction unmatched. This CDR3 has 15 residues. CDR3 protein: CASSLRNSGVGELFF. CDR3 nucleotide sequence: TGTGCCAGCAGCTTACGCAATAGCGGGGTCGGGGAGCTGTTTTTT.